A selection of T cell receptor beta chains follows, all from one sample in a study of T cells and Merkel cell carcinoma outcomes. Profiling relied on immunoSEQ multiplex PCR, and the TCRdb table lists in-frame clones only, not all of them. The sample consists of about 15,000 clones, roughly 81% of them appearing once. The sequencing input was tumor tissue from Merkel cell carcinoma. These receptor sequences come from a human donor with Merkel cell carcinoma. The CDR3 runs from the conserved cysteine through the conserved F or W. Fields, in order: J gene, clone size, V gene, D gene, CDR3 protein, CDR3 DNA. A D gene is named only where the DNA matches it firmly. A clone size is listed for some rows: how often the clone was seen (once, few, many), or a class if it is expanded.

TRBJ2-5,.,TRBV10-3,TRBD1,CAISKGTGGQETQYF,TGTGCCATCAGTAAAGGGACAGGGGGCCAAGAGACCCAGTACTTC
TRBJ1-2,.,TRBV7-9,.,CASSFGQNDGYTF,TGTGCCAGCAGCTTTGGTCAGAATGATGGCTACACCTTC
TRBJ2-2,.,TRBV5-1,.,CASSLEAAAKELFF,TGCGCCAGCAGCTTGGAAGCCGCGGCAAAGGAGCTGTTTTTT
TRBJ1-2,once,TRBV7-9,.,CASSRMLDSLPYGYTF,TGTGCCAGCAGCCGCATGTTGGACAGTCTCCCCTATGGCTACACCTTC
TRBJ1-1,once,TRBV27,.,CASSLSGSTEAFF,TGTGCCAGCAGTTTATCAGGGTCCACTGAAGCTTTCTTT
TRBJ1-1,.,TRBV7-3,.,CASSLDGSNTEAFF,TGTGCCAGCAGCTTGGACGGCTCGAACACTGAAGCTTTCTTT
TRBJ2-1,.,TRBV27,.,CASSNPNEQFF,TGTGCCAGCAGTAACCCTAATGAGCAGTTCTTC
TRBJ2-5,.,TRBV7-8,.,CASSLALRETQYF,TGTGCCAGCAGCTTAGCTCTCCGAGAGACCCAGTACTTC
TRBJ1-6,once,TRBV9,.,CASSVPGHTNSPLHF,TGTGCCAGCAGCGTGCCGGGTCACACTAATTCACCCCTCCACTTT
TRBJ2-7,.,TRBV11-3,.,CASSLSRAREQYF,TGTGCCAGCAGCCTAAGCAGGGCGCGGGAGCAGTACTTC
TRBJ1-2,once,TRBV4-1,.,CASSQRQASYGYTF,TGCGCCAGCAGCCAACGACAGGCAAGCTATGGCTACACCTTC
TRBJ2-1,.,TRBV6-1,TRBD2,CASSEASGGYNEQFF,TGTGCCAGCAGTGAAGCTAGCGGGGGATACAATGAGCAGTTCTTC
TRBJ1-3,.,TRBV6-6,.,CASSQTDRNTIYF,TGTGCCAGCAGCCAGACAGATCGAAACACCATATATTTT
TRBJ1-2,.,TRBV19,.,CASSIEETYGYTF,TGTGCCAGTAGTATTGAGGAAACCTATGGCTACACCTTC
TRBJ2-3,.,TRBV28,TRBD2,CASNEGVGTGLAGVIDTQYF,TGTGCCAGCAACGAAGGAGTAGGGACGGGACTAGCGGGAGTGATTGATACGCAGTATTTT
TRBJ1-6,few,TRBV7-8,.,CASSFSRKDSPLHF,TGTGCCAGCAGCTTCTCTAGGAAAGATTCACCCCTCCACTTT
TRBJ2-7,.,TRBV28,TRBD2,CATKKRTSGKYSYEQYF,TGTGCCACAAAAAAAAGGACTAGCGGGAAGTACTCCTACGAGCAGTACTTC
TRBJ2-2,.,TRBV5-1,.,CASSPIQAGELFF,TGCGCCAGCAGCCCCATCCAGGCCGGGGAGCTGTTTTTT
TRBJ2-3,.,TRBV27,.,CASSRRDGYTDTQYF,TGTGCCAGCAGTAGGAGGGACGGGTACACAGATACGCAGTATTTT
TRBJ2-2,.,TRBV18,.,CASSPYTGELFF,TGTGCCAGCTCACCATACACCGGGGAGCTGTTTTTT
TRBJ1-5,few,TRBV19,.,CASSQGGRFYQPQHF,TGTGCCAGTAGTCAGGGCGGCAGGTTTTATCAGCCCCAGCATTTT
TRBJ2-7,.,TRBV28,.,CASSPTHRTIGRYEQYF,TGTGCCAGCAGCCCGACACACCGGACAATCGGACGATACGAGCAGTACTTC
TRBJ1-1,.,TRBV19,.,CASSMGVGPTEAFF,TGTGCCAGTAGTATGGGTGTCGGCCCCACTGAAGCTTTCTTT
TRBJ2-2,.,TRBV5-1,.,CASSLPNTGELFF,TGCGCCAGCAGCTTGCCAAACACCGGGGAGCTGTTTTTT
TRBJ2-1,.,TRBV4-1,.,CASSSPGNNEQFF,TGCGCCAGCAGCTCCCCGGGGAACAATGAGCAGTTCTTC
TRBJ1-2,.,TRBV5-1,.,CASSLSPGYGYTF,TGCGCCAGCAGCTTGAGTCCCGGCTATGGCTACACCTTC
TRBJ1-5,.,TRBV30,.,CACNTGTLPQHF,TGTGCCTGTAATACAGGGACCTTACCCCAGCATTTT
TRBJ2-4,.,TRBV5-1,TRBD1,CASSLTGGKNIQYF,TGCGCCAGCAGCTTGACAGGGGGGAAAAACATTCAGTACTTC
TRBJ2-3,few,TRBV11-2,.,CASSFAGSTDTQYF,TGTGCCAGCAGCTTTGCGGGATCTACAGATACGCAGTATTTT
TRBJ2-3,once,TRBV18,TRBD2,CASSPETSGADTQYF,TGTGCCAGCTCACCCGAGACTAGCGGCGCAGATACGCAGTATTTT
TRBJ2-1,.,TRBV5-1,.,CASSEWSYNEQFF,TGCGCCAGCAGTGAGTGGTCCTACAATGAGCAGTTCTTC
TRBJ1-2,.,TRBV30,.,CAWSRQAGGYTF,TGTGCCTGGAGTAGACAGGCGGGTGGCTACACCTTC
TRBJ1-2,.,TRBV19,.,CASSMRTADGYTF,TGTGCCAGTAGTATGCGGACAGCAGATGGCTACACCTTC
TRBJ1-1,.,TRBV5-1,.,CASSLAGTQNTEAFF,TGCGCCAGCAGCTTGGCCGGGACACAGAACACTGAAGCTTTCTTT
TRBJ1-2,.,TRBV6-6,.,CASSRDSTNYGYTF,TGTGCCAGCAGTCGAGACAGCACTAACTATGGCTACACCTTC